The source of this T cell receptor beta chain is a study of T cell responses to AZD1222 COVID-19 vaccine. The study's findings and limits: Two AZD1222 administrations were followed by greater Spike-specific TCR breadth and depth. Most donors were white British, females outnumbered males, and clonal diversity was possibly underestimated. Per reports, nearly half of all spike-specific TCRs target regions that are unmutated in variants. Baseline testing showed seropositivity in only six AZD1222 recipients.

CDR1 SQVTM and CDR2 ANQGSEA come from the germline V gene. V lost 7 bases and J lost 1, with 10 bases in between. This CDR3 spans 12 amino acids. Using immunoSEQ multiplex PCR, the repertoire was profiled, and TCRdb retains in-frame clones only, with some absent. The sample shows roughly 100,000 clones, 85% to 90% of them seen only once. On this clone: The antigen remains undetermined.

V usage is TRBV29-1 and J usage is TRBJ1-1; D call uncertain. The receptor was isolated from an adult in good health. This material consisted of peripheral blood, taken on day 0 of AZD1222 vaccination. CDR3: CSGLRQNTEAFF. The CDR3 DNA is TGCAGCGGCCTACGACAGAACACTGAAGCTTTCTTT. The variable domain in full, with the rest retrieved from reference TRBV29-1 and TRBJ1-1, is SAVISQKPSRDICQRGTSLTIQCQVDSQVTMMFWYRQQPGQSLTLIATANQGSEATYESGFVIDKFPISRPNLTFSTLTVSNMSPEDSSIYLCSGLRQNTEAFFGQGTRLTVV.